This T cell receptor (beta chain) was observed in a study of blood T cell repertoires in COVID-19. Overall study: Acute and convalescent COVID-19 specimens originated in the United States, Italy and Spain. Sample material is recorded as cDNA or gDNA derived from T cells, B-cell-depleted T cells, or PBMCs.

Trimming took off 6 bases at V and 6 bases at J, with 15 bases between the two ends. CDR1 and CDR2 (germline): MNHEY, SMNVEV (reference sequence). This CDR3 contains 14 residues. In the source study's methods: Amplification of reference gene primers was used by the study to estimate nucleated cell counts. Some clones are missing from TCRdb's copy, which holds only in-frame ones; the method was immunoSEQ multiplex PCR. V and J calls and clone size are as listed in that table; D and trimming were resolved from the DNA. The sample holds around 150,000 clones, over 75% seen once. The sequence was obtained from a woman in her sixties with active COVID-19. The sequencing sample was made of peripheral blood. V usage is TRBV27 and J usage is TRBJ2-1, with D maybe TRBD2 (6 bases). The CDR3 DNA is TGTGCCAGCAGCCCAAGGAGGGCCGTCAATGAGCAGTTCTTC. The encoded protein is CASSPRRAVNEQFF.